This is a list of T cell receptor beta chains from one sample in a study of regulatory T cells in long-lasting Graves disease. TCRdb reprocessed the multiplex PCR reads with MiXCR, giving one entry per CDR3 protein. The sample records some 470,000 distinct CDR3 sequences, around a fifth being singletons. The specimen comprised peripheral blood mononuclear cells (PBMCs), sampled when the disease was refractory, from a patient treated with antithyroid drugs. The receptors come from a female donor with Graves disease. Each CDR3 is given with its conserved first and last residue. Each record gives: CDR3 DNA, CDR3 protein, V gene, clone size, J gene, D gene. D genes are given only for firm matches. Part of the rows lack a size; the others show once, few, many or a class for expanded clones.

TGTGCCAGCAGTTTACCAAAGACATCCAGCTACGAGCAGTACTTC,CASSLPKTSSYEQYF,TRBV28,few,TRBJ2-7,-
TGTGCCAGCATTCTGACAGGGGGCGCGATGAGTGAGCAGTTCTTC,CASILTGGAMSEQFF,TRBV12-3/TRBV12-4,-,TRBJ2-1,TRBD1
TGTGCCAGCAGCCACGGGACTTCCTACGAGCAGTACTTC,CASSHGTSYEQYF,TRBV7-9,-,TRBJ2-7,-
TGTGCCAGCAGTTACTCGATAGAGGGTATCTACGAGCAGTACTTC,CASSYSIEGIYEQYF,TRBV6-2/TRBV6-3,many,TRBJ2-7,-
TGTGCCAGTAGTATAGTCGAGGAGATTAGCAATCAGCCCCAGCATTTT,CASSIVEEISNQPQHF,TRBV19,few,TRBJ1-5,-
TGTGCCAGCAGTTCAGGGGGGACAGGGACGTACGAGCAGTACTTC,CASSSGGTGTYEQYF,TRBV12-3/TRBV12-4,-,TRBJ2-7,TRBD1
TGTGCCAGCAGGTCCCCTAGCGGGAGTTACAATGAGCAGTTCTTC,CASRSPSGSYNEQFF,TRBV6-1,-,TRBJ2-1,TRBD2
TGTGCCAGCGGCCAAGAAGGATCCCTAAACAGGGCCAATGGCTACACCTTC,CASGQEGSLNRANGYTF,TRBV14,few,TRBJ1-2,-
TGTGCCATCGTCGGGGGCGGGGAGACCCAGTACTTC,CAIVGGGETQYF,TRBV7-8,many,TRBJ2-5,-
TGTGCCAGCAGTACCCCTTTCGCAGGGGTTAACTATGGCTACACCTTC,CASSTPFAGVNYGYTF,TRBV12-3/TRBV12-4,many,TRBJ1-2,-
TGTGCCAGCAGCGTGGATAGCAGCACCTACGAGCAGTACTTC,CASSVDSSTYEQYF,TRBV9,few,TRBJ2-7,-
TGTGCCAGCAGTTTAGATGCGGGGGTGGATGAGCAGTACTTC,CASSLDAGVDEQYF,TRBV28,many,TRBJ2-7,TRBD2
TGCAGCGTTGAAGAAGGGGGCTTGGGCACTGAAGCTTTCTTT,CSVEEGGLGTEAFF,TRBV29-1,many,TRBJ1-1,TRBD1
TGCAGTGCTAGAGATCTGGGGGGGGCGCAGGGGGCGGCCAGCGCTTTCTTT,CSARDLGGAQGAASAFF,TRBV20-1,-,TRBJ1-1,TRBD1
TGTGCCAGCGGTCCCGGACGGGGGCCCCTCCACTTC,CASGPGRGPLHF,TRBV12-3/TRBV12-4,-,TRBJ2-7,-
TGCAGTGCTAGAGACAGGGACCTCCTCTACGAGCAGTACTTC,CSARDRDLLYEQYF,TRBV20-1,once,TRBJ2-7,-
TGTGCCAGCAGGGAGGGTATTGATGAGACCCAGTACTTC,CASREGIDETQYF,TRBV2,-,TRBJ2-5,-
TGTGCCAGCAGTTACCCGAAGGGAGGCATCCAAGAGACCCAGTACTTC,CASSYPKGGIQETQYF,TRBV6-9,many,TRBJ2-5,-
TGTGCCAGCAGTTACTCCTATACTAGCCTAGCCCCTGGGGAGACCCAGTACTTC,CASSYSYTSLAPGETQYF,TRBV6-9,-,TRBJ2-5,-
TGTGCCAGCAGCCCCCTTACAGAGGACGAGCAGTACTTC,CASSPLTEDEQYF,TRBV7-9,few,TRBJ2-7,-
TGTGCCAGCAGCCAAGATATCGGCGAGCAGTACTTC,CASSQDIGEQYF,TRBV3-1,many,TRBJ2-7,-
TGTGCCAGCAGTTTACAGGGGCAGGCGAATAATCAGCCCCAGCATTTT,CASSLQGQANNQPQHF,TRBV7-2,-,TRBJ1-5,TRBD1
TGTGCCAGCAGCCCCTTAGCGGGGAGGGGGACCGGGGAGCTGTTTTTT,CASSPLAGRGTGELFF,TRBV7-2,many,TRBJ2-2,TRBD2
TGCAGTGCTGACCGGGGCCTGGTAGGCTACACCTTC,CSADRGLVGYTF,TRBV20-1,-,TRBJ1-2,-
TGTGCCAGCAGCTCCCCCTCCGGGGCCCAAGGGGAGACCCAGTACTTC,CASSSPSGAQGETQYF,TRBV28,-,TRBJ2-5,-
TGTGCCAGTGGAGACTTGTCCTCCCAAGAGACCCAGTACTTC,CASGDLSSQETQYF,TRBV28,-,TRBJ2-5,-
TGTGCCAGCACCGGCAAGACAGGGAGCTCCTATAATTCACCCCTCCACTTT,CASTGKTGSSYNSPLHF,TRBV11-2,many,TRBJ1-6,TRBD1
TGCAGTGCTAGAGATCAGGGGAGACTAGCGGGGAACTACGAGCAGTACTTC,CSARDQGRLAGNYEQYF,TRBV20-1,few,TRBJ2-7,TRBD2
TGTGCCAGCAGCCAAGACGGGACAGGGTCTAATGAAAAACTGTTTTTT,CASSQDGTGSNEKLFF,TRBV4-2,-,TRBJ1-4,TRBD1
TGTGCCAGCAGTGGAGGGGCTAGCGGGGGCTACAATGAGCAGTTCTTC,CASSGGASGGYNEQFF,TRBV28,-,TRBJ2-1,TRBD2
TGCGCCAGCAGCTTGAGACAGAGCACTAATGAAAAACTGTTTTTT,CASSLRQSTNEKLFF,TRBV5-1,-,TRBJ1-4,-
TGTGCCAGCACGGACCCCAACACTGAAGCTTTCTTT,CASTDPNTEAFF,TRBV28,many,TRBJ1-1,-